Presented here are 30 T cell receptor beta chains from one specimen sequenced in a study of blood T cells in healthy people across ages. PCR was performed a second time for about 7 to 12 cycles using a sample-barcoded 5' primer and a J-beta primer mix. TCRdb called the 5' RACE reads again in MiXCR, with one record for every CDR3 protein. The repertoire consists of some 1.6 million distinct CDR3 sequences, with roughly 32% occurring once and the leading ten covering about 11%. Sequencing input: blood. Receptors were obtained from a woman in her twenties or thirties in good health.

This chain uses TRBV29-1 with TRBJ2-1, with a tentative D call TRBD1 (6 bases). This CDR3 spans 12 amino acids. V was shortened by 8 bases and J by 2 bases, with 10 bases between the two germline ends. The V gene's germline CDR1 is SQVTM and CDR2 ANQGSEA. CDR3 sequence: CSQGTPYNEQFF. In nucleotides, the CDR3 is TGCAGCCAAGGGACACCCTACAATGAGCAGTTCTTC.

The genes are TRBV20-1 and TRBJ1-1, with a tentative D call TRBD1 (5 bases). V was clipped by 4 bases and J by 6 bases, with 15 bases between them. This CDR3 has 13 residues. CDR1 is DFQATT and CDR2 is SNEGSKA in the germline V gene (reference sequence). The CDR3 is CSAITGPKSEAFF. For the CDR3, the DNA is TGCAGTGCTATCACGGGGCCGAAATCTGAAGCTTTCTTT.

CDR3 sequence reads: CASTQTPGGSYEQYF. The CDR3 DNA sequence: TGTGCCAGCACCCAAACGCCCGGGGGATCCTACGAGCAGTACTTC. The chain uses TRBV7-2 and TRBJ2-7, with D tentatively TRBD2 (6 bases). The CDR3 is 15 amino acids. CDR1 and CDR2 from the germline V gene are SGHTA and FQGNSA. V was pared by 7 bases and J by 1 base, with 17 bases between.

The chain joins TRBV6-1 to TRBJ2-2; 14 bases are shared with TRBD2. The V gene end was trimmed by 10 bases and the J gene end by 6 bases; junction bases not matched to a gene: 4. Germline CDR1 is MNHNS and CDR2 is SASEGT. This CDR3 has 14 amino acids. The CDR3 region is CATRLAGGPGELFF. The CDR3 DNA is TGTGCCACAAGACTAGCGGGAGGGCCCGGGGAGCTGTTTTTT.

The CDR3 reads CSAHTSGRPSTGQYF. The CDR3 bases are TGCAGTGCTCACACTTCGGGACGGCCATCGACTGGGCAGTACTTC. This chain uses TRBV20-1 with TRBJ2-7, with D possibly being TRBD1 or TRBD2 (5 bases each). V was pared by 5 bases and J by 9 bases, with 26 bases between. Germline V CDR1 and CDR2: DFQATT, SNEGSKA (reference sequence). The CDR3 runs 15 residues.

The V and J genes are TRBV20-1 and TRBJ2-5; 12 bases line up with TRBD2. The J call may be in error: the DNA end matches TRBJ2-1 better. The germline CDR1 and CDR2 sequences are DFQATT and SNEGSKA (reference sequence). The CDR3 spans 14 residues. CDR3 sequence: CSAGLAGRQETQFF. As DNA, the CDR3 is TGCAGTGCTGGACTAGCGGGAAGACAAGAGACCCAGTTCTTC.

This clonotype has just a few counts. The V and J genes are TRBV2 and TRBJ2-5; perhaps TRBD1 as D (5 bases). Germline-derived CDR1 and CDR2 are SNHLY and FYNNEI. V dropped 4 bases and J dropped 4 bases, with 13 bases sitting between them. CDR3 length equals 14 residues. CDR3 sequence reads: CASSVRQGGETQYF. CDR3 DNA: TGTGCCAGCAGTGTCCGTCAGGGCGGAGAGACCCAGTACTTC. Using reference TRBV2 and TRBJ2-5 for the parts outside the CDR3, the full variable domain is EPEVTQTPSHQVTQMGQEVILRCVPISNHLYFYWYRQILGQKVEFLVSFYNNEISEKSEIFDDQFSVERPDGSNFTLKIRSTKLEDSAMYFCASSVRQGGETQYFGPGTRLLVL.

The sample holds a few counts of this clonotype. Its ends do not fully match the called genes, so a read error is possible. The chain uses TRBV29-1 and TRBJ2-2; D is perhaps TRBD2 (5 bases). Germline V gene lookup returns CDR1 SQVTM and CDR2 ANQGSEA. This CDR3 is built from 12 residues. The CDR3 protein is CSVLVITGERFF. In nucleotides, the CDR3 is TGCAGCGTTCTAGTAATCACCGGGGAGCGGTTTTTT.

V gene TRBV20-1 combines with J gene TRBJ2-5; unclear D gene. CDR1 is DFQATT and CDR2 is SNEGSKA in the germline V gene (reference sequence). This CDR3 has 15 residues. Trimming shortened V by 3 bases and J by 5 bases, and 19 bases separated the two germline ends. Here the CDR3 reads CSASRIRGVEETQYF. DNA of the CDR3: TGCAGTGCTAGTCGCATCCGTGGGGTCGAGGAGACCCAGTACTTC.

The chain recombines TRBV6-1 with TRBJ2-5, with a weak D call TRBD2 (6 bases). Germline loops: CDR1 MNHNS, CDR2 SASEGT. The CDR3 totals 15 residues. Between the trimmed V and J ends, which lost 2 bases and 5 bases, there was a span of 15 bases. CDR3 region: CASSEREKGLETQYF. Here the CDR3 DNA reads TGTGCCAGCAGTGAACGGGAGAAAGGGTTGGAGACCCAGTACTTC.

The chain recombines TRBV6-5 with TRBJ1-2, with D unclear. This CDR3 spans 14 amino acids. V lost 6 bases and J 12 bases, leaving 23 bases between the germline ends. Germline V gene lookup returns CDR1 MNHEY and CDR2 SVGAGI. The CDR3 DNA sequence: TGTGCCAGCAGCAATGATGGGGATCAACGGGGAAACACCTTC. It codes for CASSNDGDQRGNTF.

The chain has TRBV29-1 and TRBJ2-5, with D tentatively TRBD1 or TRBD2 (6 bases each). The DNA end lines up better with TRBJ2-7; the J call may be wrong. CDR1 is SQVTM, CDR2 ANQGSEA, per germline. This CDR3 spans 13 amino acids. The CDR3 protein is CSVVGGIPVEQYF. The DNA for the CDR3 is TGCAGCGTTGTCGGGGGCATCCCAGTCGAGCAGTACTTC.

The chain uses TRBV5-1 and TRBJ2-1; 8 nucleotides line up with TRBD2. Unmatched junction bases numbered 20, after V lost 6 bases and J lost 12 bases. This CDR3 contains 16 residues. CDR1 and CDR2 (germline): SGHRS, YFSETQ. CDR3: CASTHGSGRSMGGQFF. The CDR3 DNA reads TGCGCCAGCACCCACGGGAGCGGGAGATCCATGGGAGGGCAGTTCTTC. The full variable domain, completed using reference TRBV5-1 and TRBJ2-1, is KAGVTQTPRYLIKTRGQQVTLSCSPISGHRSVSWYQQTPGQGLQFLFEYFSETQRNKGNFPGRFSGRQFSNSRSEMNVSTLELGDSALYLCASTHGSGRSMGGQFFGPGTRLTVL.

This clonotype was detected only a few times. V is TRBV2 and J is TRBJ2-7; weak D call: TRBD2 (5 bases). Trimming pared 5 bases from V and 0 bases from J, leaving 11 bases between. This CDR3 has 14 amino acids. The germline V gene has CDR1 SNHLY and CDR2 FYNNEI. The CDR3 sequence is CASSTRPASYEQYF. The CDR3 coding sequence is TGTGCCAGCAGTACTAGGCCTGCCTCCTACGAGCAGTACTTC.

This clonotype came up many times. The rearrangement uses TRBV4-2 and TRBJ2-1; D uncertain. The V and J ends lost 6 bases and 10 bases respectively, with 10 bases between them. The germline V gene has CDR1 LGHNA and CDR2 YNFKEQ. The CDR3 contains 11 residues. The CDR3 spells CASRSSHEQFF. The DNA of the CDR3 is TGTGCCAGCAGGAGCAGTCACGAGCAGTTCTTC.

This clonotype was found a few times. The chain combines TRBV27 with TRBJ2-1; D not certain. V was trimmed by 4 bases and J by 10 bases, leaving 11 bases between them. The CDR3 has 12 amino acids. The germline gives CDR1 MNHEY, CDR2 SMNVEV (reference sequence). The CDR3 loop is CASSSRLTEQFF. CDR3 nucleotide sequence: TGTGCCAGCAGTTCCCGTTTGACGGAGCAGTTCTTC.

DNA of the CDR3: TGCAGTGCCCCTCCTGGGGACAGGGGCACCGGGGAGCTGTTTTTT. This translates into CSAPPGDRGTGELFF. The genes are TRBV20-1 and TRBJ2-2; 10 nucleotides match TRBD1. CDR1 and CDR2 from the germline V gene are DFQATT and SNEGSKA (reference sequence). After removal of 6 bases from V and 4 bases from J, the junction contained 8 bases not matched to a gene. This CDR3 is 15 amino acids long.

V and J are TRBV27 and TRBJ2-6; unclear D gene. This CDR3 has 16 residues. The V end was cut by 5 bases, the J end by 1 base, with 12 bases between. CDR1 and CDR2 (germline): MNHEY, SMNVEV (reference sequence). The CDR3 is CASSGRLGSGANVLTF. The CDR3 coding sequence is TGTGCCAGCAGTGGACGGTTGGGGTCTGGGGCCAACGTCCTGACTTTC.

This clonotype has a handful of counts. The chain employs TRBV5-1 and TRBJ2-1; TRBD2 matches 7 bases. V shed 4 bases, J shed 4 bases, and the junction held 8 bases outside the gene matches. The CDR3 is 15 amino acids. Germline CDR1 SGHRS, CDR2 YFSETQ. The CDR3 loop reads CASSITSALYNEQFF. CDR3 sequence (DNA): TGCGCCAGCAGCATTACTAGCGCCCTATACAATGAGCAGTTCTTC.

This clonotype was seen at least ten times. V gene TRBV29-1 combines with J gene TRBJ2-7; 8 bases agree with TRBD1. Germline V gene lookup returns CDR1 SQVTM and CDR2 ANQGSEA. Germline trimming cut 4 bases from V and 3 bases from J; bases unmatched to any gene: 8. CDR3 length: 14 amino acids. CDR3 amino acids: CSVAPPDRVYEQYF. CDR3 nucleotide sequence: TGCAGCGTTGCCCCCCCGGACAGGGTCTACGAGCAGTACTTC.

This clonotype has just a few counts. The V gene is TRBV6-2 or TRBV6-3, the J gene TRBJ2-7; D is uncertain. This CDR3 spans 13 amino acids. Germline-derived CDR1 and CDR2 are MNHEY and SVGEGT. Trimming took off 7 bases at V and 6 bases at J, with 16 bases between the two ends. The CDR3 region has the DNA TGTGCCAGCATTCCGGACGCGGTGGGCGAGCAGTACTTC. It is translated as CASIPDAVGEQYF.

V gene TRBV4-2 combines with J gene TRBJ2-1; 10 bases fit TRBD2. The CDR3 runs 18 residues. Per the germline V gene, CDR1 is LGHNA and CDR2 is YNFKEQ. V trimming: 2 bases; J trimming: 2 bases; junction bases outside the gene matches: 9. Written as DNA, the CDR3 is TGTGCCAGCAGCCAAAGGGGACCCCTAGCGGGGGCCTACAATGAGCAGTTCTTC. Amino acid sequence: CASSQRGPLAGAYNEQFF.

This clonotype was detected ten times or more. The CDR3 protein is CASSLVLGADTQYF. In nucleotides, the CDR3 is TGTGCCAGCAGCTTAGTACTAGGAGCAGATACGCAGTATTTT. This chain joins TRBV7-9 and TRBJ2-3; D possibly corresponds to TRBD2 (5 bases). V lost 1 base and J lost 4, with 9 bases in between. Germline V gives CDR1 SEHNR, CDR2 FQNEAQ (reference sequence). This CDR3 region has 14 residues.

This clonotype was detected ten times or more. The V and J genes are TRBV4-2 and TRBJ2-7; 8 bases are shared with TRBD2. The CDR3 consists of 16 residues. Germline V gene sequence: CDR1 LGHNA, CDR2 YNFKEQ. Trimming cost V 3 bases and J 4 bases; bases outside gene matches: 11. This CDR3 reads CASSHFGLAGSYEQYF. The CDR3 coding sequence is TGTGCCAGCAGCCATTTTGGACTAGCAGGGAGTTACGAGCAGTACTTC.

V usage is TRBV12-3 or TRBV12-4 and J usage is TRBJ2-3, with 11 bases fitting TRBD2. CDR3 size: 16 residues. Unmatched junction bases numbered 12, after V lost 6 bases and J lost 7 bases. The CDR3 loop reads CASRIAGGLRENTQYF. The CDR3 DNA reads as TGTGCCAGCAGGATAGCGGGGGGGCTGCGAGAAAATACGCAGTATTTT.

The V call is TRBV6-1, the J call TRBJ1-4, with D possibly matching TRBD1 (5 bases). The germline V and J ends were trimmed by 5 bases and 0 bases, with 10 bases remaining between them. The germline V gene encodes CDR1 MNHNS and CDR2 SASEGT. The CDR3 loop spans 15 amino acids. The CDR3 region has the DNA TGTGCCAGCAGTACTGGGGGGGCAACTAATGAAAAACTGTTTTTT. It specifies CASSTGGATNEKLFF.

This clonotype was seen just once. One end of the junction does not line up with germline, which may come from a read error. The CDR3 DNA sequence: TGTGTCAGCAACAAAGGACAAGGCAACTATGGCTACACCTTC. Its protein product is CVSNKGQGNYGYTF. The chain recombines TRBV2 with TRBJ1-2; D perhaps matches TRBD1 (5 bases). This CDR3 has 14 amino acids. Germline CDR1 and CDR2: SNHLY and FYNNEI. Looking up the rest from reference TRBV2 and TRBJ1-2 gives the full variable domain: EPEVTQTPSHQVTQMGQEVILRCVPISNHLYFYWYRQILGQKVEFLVSFYNNEISEKSEIFDDQFSVERPDGSNFTLKIRSTKLEDSAMYFCVSNKGQGNYGYTFGSGTRLTVV.

This chain joins TRBV6-5 and TRBJ2-3; 8 nucleotides line up with TRBD2. This CDR3 has 14 residues. Germline V gene lookup returns CDR1 MNHEY and CDR2 SVGAGI. V lost 4 bases to trimming and J lost 4 bases; unmatched junction nucleotides: 4. CDR3 loop: CASSSQAGADTQYF. For the CDR3, the DNA is TGTGCCAGCAGTTCCCAAGCGGGAGCAGATACGCAGTATTTT.

Here the CDR3 reads CASSLANTDYEQYF. As DNA, the CDR3 is TGTGCCAGCAGCTTAGCCAACACAGACTACGAGCAGTACTTC. The chain couples TRBV13 to TRBJ2-7; D uncertain. Trimming pared 1 base from V and 3 bases from J, leaving 10 bases between. CDR1 is PRHDT, CDR2 FYEKMQ, per germline (reference sequence). CDR3 length equals 14 residues.

The chain links TRBV7-9 to TRBJ2-5; 10 bases map to TRBD2. The germline V gene encodes CDR1 SEHNR and CDR2 FQNEAQ (reference sequence). The trim removed 6 bases at V and 4 bases at J, leaving 8 bases unmatched. This CDR3 region has 15 residues. The CDR3 nucleotides are TGTGCCAGCAGAACTGGACTAGCGGAGGCAGAGACCCAGTACTTC. The encoded protein is CASRTGLAEAETQYF. Full variable domain (outside the CDR3, taken from reference TRBV7-9 and TRBJ2-5): DTGVSQNPRHKITKRGQNVTFRCDPISEHNRLYWYRQTLGQGPEFLTYFQNEAQLEKSRLLSDRFSAERPKGSFSTLEIQRTEQGDSAMYLCASRTGLAEAETQYFGPGTRLLVL.